The sequence of this TCR beta chain was determined in a study of cytomegalovirus exposure and HLA in healthy donors. Each donor's status was that of a healthy bone marrow donor. This CDR3 has 13 residues. CDR1 SGDLS and CDR2 YYNGEE come from the germline V gene. Trimming pared 3 bases from V and 9 bases from J, leaving 10 bases between. Study-level points and caveats: Versus the roughly 700-donor mean, an Asian-associated ancestry cluster reportedly showed fewer N-insertions in a later analysis. In a later analysis, most CMV-associated TCR beta chains appeared HLA-restricted.

In this sample, this clone turned up a few times. Its antigen is currently unknown. Primers included in the PCR were 60 Vbeta and 13 Jbeta primers. Clones were read by immunoSEQ multiplex PCR, and TCRdb kept only the in-frame ones, dropping some. The table shows about 200,000 clones, with roughly an eighth occurring only once. This chain joins TRBV9 and TRBJ1-6; D unclear. What was sequenced was PBMCs. The receptor's source is a man in his fifties or sixties in good health and CMV-seropositive. In DNA, the CDR3 is TGTGCCAGCAGCGGGTTTGAGGGTTCACCCCTCCACTTT. Encoded protein: CASSGFEGSPLHF.